Each of the 30 T cell receptor beta chains below was sequenced from the same sample in a study of T cells in Graves' hyperthyroidism and ophthalmopathy. Using RNA transcripts as the source, TCR beta CDR3 regions were amplified. The HTBI primer set drove a first-round RT-PCR of the TCR CDR3. TCRdb reanalysed the multiplex PCR reads using MiXCR and keeps one entry per CDR3 protein. Among 35,000 to 45,000 distinct CDR3 sequences listed, 50% to 55% were seen once. What was sequenced was blood. These receptors all stem from a man aged 40-49 years with Graves' ophthalmopathy.

Details on this clonotype: Since no conserved phenylalanine or tryptophan closes the CDR3, a read error is the likely cause. V gene TRBV7-9 combines with J gene TRBJ1-1; D uncertain. Germline V gives CDR1 SEHNR, CDR2 FQNEAQ (reference sequence). The CDR3 spans 15 residues. Here the CDR3 reads CASSFFSGKNTEAFC. The CDR3 DNA reads as TGTGCCAGCAGCTTTTTTTCAGGAAAGAACACTGAGGCTTTCTGT.

This chain uses TRBV24-1 with TRBJ2-3; 10 bases are a match to TRBD1. The CDR3 is made up of 16 amino acids. The ends lost 5 bases at V and 6 bases at J; junction bases unmatched: 10. Germline V gives CDR1 KGHDR, CDR2 SFDVKD. The CDR3 DNA reads as TGTGCCACCAGTGCCCCCGGGACAGGGGCGGGGGATACGCAGTATTTT. Translated: CATSAPGTGAGDTQYF.

By sample share, this clonotype is medium-sized (0.01 to 0.1%). The chain couples TRBV20-1 to TRBJ1-4, with TRBD1 as a possible D gene (6 bases). Trimming stripped 0 bases from V and 8 bases from J, with 7 bases between. The V gene's germline CDR1 is DFQATT and CDR2 SNEGSKA (reference sequence). This CDR3 spans 12 amino acids. Here the CDR3 DNA reads TGCAGTGCTAGAGACGGGGGCGAAAAACTGTTTTTT. It yields the protein CSARDGGEKLFF.

This chain links TRBV19 with TRBJ2-2; D remains ambiguous. The ends were cut back, 1 base at V and 11 bases at J, with 11 bases in the middle. This CDR3 is built from 13 residues. Germline V gene sequence: CDR1 LNHDA, CDR2 SQIVND (reference sequence). DNA for the CDR3: TGTGCCAGTAGTATAGTTGGGATTGGCGAGCTGTTTTTT. Translation gives CASSIVGIGELFF.

This chain uses TRBV12-3 or TRBV12-4 with TRBJ1-6, with 11 bases identical to TRBD1. The CDR3 length is 17 residues. The J segment lost 5 bases and the V segment lost 3 bases, leaving 6 bases of the junction unmatched. CDR3 loop: CASSLPGTGGDNSPLHF. The CDR3 DNA reads as TGTGCCAGCAGTTTGCCCGGGACAGGGGGGGATAATTCACCCCTCCACTTT.

Ten or more counts support this clonotype. The chain recombines TRBV5-4 with TRBJ2-1, with D hard to call. V was pared by 4 bases and J by 0 bases, with 11 bases between. Germline V gives CDR1 SGHNT, CDR2 YYREEE (reference sequence). This CDR3 region has 15 residues. The CDR3 here is CASSRTQSSYNEQFF. The CDR3 DNA sequence: TGTGCCAGCAGCCGGACGCAGAGCTCCTACAATGAGCAGTTCTTC.

The chain employs TRBV28 and TRBJ1-4; weak D call: TRBD1 (5 bases). This CDR3 has 13 amino acids. V dropped 5 bases and J dropped 10 bases, with 14 bases sitting between them. Per germline, CDR1 MDHEN and CDR2 SYDVKM. The DNA of the CDR3 is TGTGCCAGCAGTCAAACCCGACAGCTAAAACTGTTTTTT. Protein product: CASSQTRQLKLFF.

On this clonotype itself: One junction end disagrees with the germline gene, perhaps due to a read error. V is TRBV2 and J is TRBJ2-1, with 9 positions matching TRBD2. The V gene's germline CDR1 is SNHLY and CDR2 FYNNEI. This CDR3 is built from 19 residues. The CDR3 loop reads CATSDEGLAPNRPYNEQFF. As DNA, the CDR3 is TGTGCCACCAGTGATGAGGGACTAGCACCCAACAGACCCTACAATGAGCAGTTCTTC.

This clonotype occurred many times. The chain uses TRBV5-1 and TRBJ2-3; 12 positions agree with TRBD2. Germline V gene data show CDR1 as SGHRS and CDR2 as YFSETQ. This CDR3 region has 15 residues. The trim removed 4 bases at V and 7 bases at J, leaving 7 bases unmatched. This CDR3 is CASSLLAGGTNTQYF. In nucleotides, the CDR3 is TGCGCCAGCAGCCTACTAGCGGGAGGCACGAATACGCAGTATTTT.

J is TRBJ1-1 and V is TRBV6-1; tentative D call: TRBD1 (6 bases). Trimming took off 7 bases at V and 5 bases at J, with 17 bases between the two ends. The CDR3 runs 14 residues. The V gene's germline CDR1 is MNHNS and CDR2 SASEGT. DNA for the CDR3: TGTGCCAGCATAGGCAATACAGGGAAGACTGAAGCTTTCTTT. Its translation is CASIGNTGKTEAFF.

The chain couples TRBV7-9 to TRBJ2-3, with D maybe TRBD2 (6 bases). The CDR3 sequence is 12 residues long. Germline CDR1 and CDR2: SEHNR and FQNEAQ (reference sequence). V was shortened by 5 bases and J by 8 bases, with 11 bases between the two germline ends. CDR3 protein: CASSPGLPTQYF. The CDR3 coding sequence is TGTGCCAGCAGCCCGGGACTCCCTACGCAGTATTTT. The variable domain in full, with the rest retrieved from reference TRBV7-9 and TRBJ2-3, is DTGVSQNPRHKITKRGQNVTFRCDPISEHNRLYWYRQTLGQGPEFLTYFQNEAQLEKSRLLSDRFSAERPKGSFSTLEIQRTEQGDSAMYLCASSPGLPTQYFGPGTRLTVL.

The chain employs TRBV9 and TRBJ1-5; D is undetermined. CDR1 SGDLS and CDR2 YYNGEE come from the germline V gene. CDR3 size: 16 residues. The V end lost 2 bases, the J end lost 6 bases, and 18 bases lay between the germline ends. The CDR3 is CASSVAKAGFGQPQHF. In nucleotides, the CDR3 is TGTGCCAGCAGCGTTGCAAAGGCGGGGTTTGGTCAGCCCCAGCATTTT.

J is TRBJ1-5 and V is TRBV4-1, with 9 positions matching TRBD1. Per germline, CDR1 MGHRA and CDR2 YSYEKL. J lost 7 bases, V lost 4 bases, and 26 bases had no gene match. The CDR3 totals 21 residues. The CDR3 is CASSREIDKVGDRVLGQPQHF. In DNA, the CDR3 is TGCGCCAGCAGCCGCGAGATCGATAAAGTCGGGGACAGGGTACTCGGGCAGCCCCAGCATTTT.

This clonotype was recorded only once. The conserved phenylalanine or tryptophan normally closing the CDR3 is absent here, so this likely arose from a read error. The DNA is omitted, as the CDR3 cannot be located on it reliably, and the CDR3 follows TCRdb's listing. This chain joins TRBV6-6 and TRBJ2-1; TRBD1 is taken as the D call from the table, unchecked against the DNA. The germline V gene encodes CDR1 MNHNY and CDR2 SVGAGI (reference sequence). The CDR3 spans 9 residues, counting both ends. Here the CDR3 reads CASVLGGPT.

V usage is TRBV9 and J usage is TRBJ2-7; possibly TRBD2 for D (7 bases). The V gene's germline CDR1 is SGDLS and CDR2 YYNGEE. This CDR3 has 15 amino acids. V was clipped by 3 bases and J by 2 bases, with 15 bases between them. The CDR3 region has the DNA TGTGCCAGCAGCGGAATAGGGGGGGCCACCTACGAGCAGTACTTC. Protein product: CASSGIGGATYEQYF. Filled out from reference TRBV9 and TRBJ2-7, the complete variable domain reads DSGVTQTPKHLITATGQRVTLRCSPRSGDLSVYWYQQSLDQGLQFLIQYYNGEERAKGNILERFSAQQFPDLHSELNLSSLELGDSALYFCASSGIGGATYEQYFGPGTRLTVT.

The chain recombines TRBV5-1 with TRBJ2-7; D might be TRBD1 (6 bases). The V end was cut by 7 bases, the J end by 7 bases, with 24 bases between. The CDR3 extends over 15 amino acids. Germline V CDR1 and CDR2: SGHRS, YFSETQ. The CDR3 loop is CASRHMDSSYNEQYF. CDR3 nucleotides: TGCGCCAGCCGCCACATGGACAGCTCCTACAATGAGCAGTACTTC. The whole variable domain, remainder taken from reference TRBV5-1 and TRBJ2-7, is KAGVTQTPRYLIKTRGQQVTLSCSPISGHRSVSWYQQTPGQGLQFLFEYFSETQRNKGNFPGRFSGRQFSNSRSEMNVSTLELGDSALYLCASRHMDSSYNEQYFGPGTRLTVT.

Comment on this clonotype: The conserved phenylalanine or tryptophan is not found at the CDR3 terminus, so this likely reflects a read error. The J gene is TRBJ2-7, the V gene TRBV5-1; D unclear. This CDR3 spans 16 amino acids. Germline values: CDR1 SGHRS, CDR2 YFSETQ. Trimming stripped 0 bases from V and 5 bases from J, with 18 bases between. The DNA of the CDR3 is TGCGCCAGCAGCTTGGGTGTGAGTGGGAATTTCCACGAGCAGTACTGC. Protein: CASSLGVSGNFHEQYC.

The chain's CDR3 is CSAPRSGGASGEQPQHF. DNA for the CDR3: TGCAGCGCCCCGAGGAGCGGGGGGGCCTCGGGCGAGCAGCCCCAGCATTTT. V and J are TRBV29-1 and TRBJ1-5; a weak D match, TRBD1 (6 bases). The CDR3 consists of 17 residues. Germline V gives CDR1 SQVTM, CDR2 ANQGSEA. V was cut by 7 bases and J by 7 bases, with 29 bases left in between.

The chain links TRBV7-3 to TRBJ1-6; no reliable D call. The germline CDR1 and CDR2 sequences are SGHTA and FQGTGA. The CDR3 has 16 amino acids. Trimming removed 4 bases at V and 9 bases at J, with 19 bases between. The CDR3 loop reads CASSSPREDSGSPLHF. The DNA for the CDR3 is TGTGCCAGCAGCTCCCCGCGGGAGGATAGTGGTTCACCCCTCCACTTT.

This clonotype has just one count. The V gene is TRBV19, the J gene TRBJ2-5, with D possibly TRBD1 on 6 matching bases. The germline V gene encodes CDR1 LNHDA and CDR2 SQIVND (reference sequence). V lost 7 bases, J lost 4 bases, and 16 bases lay in between. CDR3 length: 14 residues. The CDR3 loop is CASTGSGAIETQYF. The CDR3, as DNA: TGTGCCAGTACCGGCTCAGGGGCAATAGAGACCCAGTACTTC. Full variable domain (rest looked up from reference TRBV19 and TRBJ2-5): DGGITQSPKYLFRKEGQNVTLSCEQNLNHDAMYWYRQDPGQGLRLIYYSQIVNDFQKGDIAEGYSVSREKKESFPLTVTSAQKNPTAFYLCASTGSGAIETQYFGPGTRLLVL.

This clonotype was found a few times. A much larger clone is a single base away; this may be a read error. The CDR3, as DNA: TGTGCCGGCAGTCGCAGGGGGGACTCTGGAAACACCATATATTTT. It codes for CAGSRRGDSGNTIYF. The chain combines TRBV11-2 with TRBJ1-3; 7 bases agree with TRBD1. CDR3 length equals 15 residues. The germline gives CDR1 SGHAT, CDR2 FQNNGV.

This clonotype was counted ten times or more. The V call is TRBV19, the J call TRBJ2-7, with D unresolved. Germline V gives CDR1 LNHDA, CDR2 SQIVND (reference sequence). V dropped 4 bases and J dropped 3 bases, with 10 bases sitting between them. This CDR3 spans 13 amino acids. CDR3 in DNA: TGTGCCAGTAGTACCGGACGATACTACGAGCAGTACTTC. It yields the protein CASSTGRYYEQYF.

By frequency in the sample, this clonotype is medium-sized. The chain links TRBV20-1 to TRBJ2-7; 7 bases fit TRBD2. Germline V gene data show CDR1 as DFQATT and CDR2 as SNEGSKA (reference sequence). The J segment lost 6 bases and the V segment lost 2 bases, leaving 4 bases of the junction unmatched. This CDR3 has 12 residues. This CDR3 is CSARPTSTEQYF. CDR3 in DNA: TGCAGTGCTAGACCGACTAGCACCGAGCAGTACTTC.

The rearrangement links TRBV2 to TRBJ1-3; tentatively, D is TRBD1 (5 bases). The CDR3 is made up of 14 amino acids. Germline values: CDR1 SNHLY, CDR2 FYNNEI. Trimming pared 5 bases from V and 6 bases from J, leaving 14 bases between. The CDR3, as DNA: TGTGCCAGCAGTTTTGTGGGCAGGGCAAACACCATATATTTT. This codes for CASSFVGRANTIYF.

The chain combines TRBV9 with TRBJ1-5; a possible D gene is TRBD1 (6 bases). The V gene lost 0 bases and the J gene lost 8 bases, with 15 bases spanning the gap. Germline V gives CDR1 SGDLS, CDR2 YYNGEE. This CDR3 spans 15 amino acids. In nucleotides, the CDR3 is TGTGCCAGCAGCGTAGAGGGGGGTCGCGGGGAGCCCCAGCATTTT. This gives the protein CASSVEGGRGEPQHF. The variable domain in full, completed from reference TRBV9 and TRBJ1-5, reads DSGVTQTPKHLITATGQRVTLRCSPRSGDLSVYWYQQSLDQGLQFLIQYYNGEERAKGNILERFSAQQFPDLHSELNLSSLELGDSALYFCASSVEGGRGEPQHFGDGTRLSIL.

As concerns this clonotype: At one boundary the junction diverges from the germline segment, which might be a read error. The chain combines TRBV7-7 with TRBJ2-7, with D maybe TRBD1 (6 bases). CDR1 is SSHAT, CDR2 FNYEAQ, per germline (reference sequence). There are 15 residues in the CDR3. The chain's CDR3 is CASSLGAGDNYEQYF. The CDR3, as DNA: TGTGCTAGCAGCTTAGGGGCAGGGGATAACTACGAGCAGTACTTC.

This clonotype was counted at least ten times. The genes are TRBV7-8 and TRBJ2-7; TRBD2 aligns across 8 bases. CDR1 is SGHVS and CDR2 is FQNEAQ in the germline V gene. CDR3 length: 14 amino acids. V was clipped by 5 bases and J by 2 bases; unmatched bases: 5. CDR3 loop: CASSHGGAAYEQYF. In DNA, the CDR3 is TGTGCCAGCAGCCACGGGGGGGCTGCCTACGAGCAGTACTTC.

The V gene is TRBV12-3 or TRBV12-4, the J gene TRBJ1-2, with 7 bases identical to TRBD1. This CDR3 has 14 amino acids. Trimming took 6 bases from V and 4 from J; bases not matched to a gene: 8. The CDR3 sequence: CASSSTGVGYGYTF. For the CDR3, the DNA is TGTGCCAGCAGCTCTACAGGGGTGGGCTATGGCTACACCTTC.

The J gene is TRBJ1-6, the V gene TRBV7-8, with a possible D match to TRBD1 (6 bases). V lost 3 bases and J lost 9, with 12 bases in between. Germline CDR1 is SGHVS and CDR2 is FQNEAQ. The CDR3 contains 14 residues. The CDR3 is CASSFYGGGSPLHF. The DNA of the CDR3 is TGTGCCAGCAGCTTTTACGGGGGCGGTTCACCCCTCCACTTT.

In its sample, this clonotype was seen many times. The chain combines TRBV5-5 with TRBJ1-5, with no clear D. From germline, CDR1 is SGHKS and CDR2 YYEKEE (reference sequence). This CDR3 spans 13 amino acids. V shed 4 bases and J shed 6 bases, with 11 bases lying between them. The CDR3 DNA reads TGTGCCAGCAGCGGAATCTCGGCTCAGCCCCAGCATTTT. The encoded protein is CASSGISAQPQHF.